The clone carrying this T cell receptor (beta chain) has only one observation. Under the authors' procedure: From reference gene primer amplification, estimates of nucleated cell counts were derived. Data came from immunoSEQ multiplex PCR; TCRdb stores just in-frame clones and leaves some out. The V and J calls and clone size are taken from that table; D and trimming were inferred from the DNA. Of around 72,000 clones listed, over 75% are singletons. This record belongs to a study of blood T cell repertoires in COVID-19. At the level of the study: Specimens from acute and convalescent COVID-19 originated in the United States, Italy and Spain.

CDR3 size: 15 residues. Per the germline V gene, CDR1 is SEHNR and CDR2 is FQNEAQ (reference sequence). Trimming removed 5 bases at V and 3 bases at J, with 13 bases between. Sequenced: peripheral blood. The chain is built from TRBV7-9 and TRBJ1-4, with a weak D call TRBD1 (6 bases). This TCR derives from a man aged 45-60 years with acute or convalescent COVID-19. The CDR3 region is CASSIRQASNEKLFF. For the CDR3, the DNA is TGTGCCAGCAGCATCCGACAGGCCTCTAATGAAAAACTGTTTTTT.